This T cell receptor (beta chain) was identified in a study of T cells after posttransplantation cyclophosphamide. Study-level results: Donor-recipient repertoire similarity was low at 1-2 months, rising over year one. Blood and skin or GI T cell repertoires showed limited TRB overlap.

Details on this clone: What it binds is not known.

CDR1 LGHNA and CDR2 YNFKEQ come from the germline V gene. The CDR3 consists of 16 residues. The V segment lost 1 base and the J segment 4 bases; nucleotides outside the gene matches: 0. Sequencing used immunoSEQ multiplex PCR; TCRdb keeps in-frame clones, though not all of them. The table has under 3,500 clones, roughly two thirds seen once. The related graft donor's blood sample was taken on the day of bone marrow donation. The genes are TRBV4-2 and TRBJ2-3, with 15 nucleotides matching TRBD2. Sequencing was done on a sample of memory CD8+ T cells sorted from blood. This TCR came from a woman aged 30 to 39 in good health and a related stem cell transplant donor. Here the CDR3 DNA reads TGTGCCAGCAGCCAAGGGACTAGCGGGGGGGCAGATACGCAGTATTTT. Amino acids: CASSQGTSGGADTQYF.